These 22 T cell receptor beta chains originate from one sample sequenced in a study of long-term antiretroviral therapy in people with HIV. Running of the v3.0 immunoSEQ assay took place at survey level. The protocol was immunoSEQ multiplex PCR, while the TCRdb copy is restricted to in-frame clones and leaves out a portion. The table lists under 20,000 clones, 86% of them singletons. The input for sequencing was unsorted PBMCs, taken 0.5 years after starting antiretroviral therapy. The receptors originated from a man aged 40-55 years with HIV.

The J gene is TRBJ2-7, the V gene TRBV7-2, with a possible D match to TRBD2 (7 bases). Deletions cut 5 bases from V and 3 bases from J, with 14 bases between. Germline V lookup: CDR1 SGHTA, CDR2 FQGNSA. This CDR3 has 14 amino acids. CDR3 in amino acids: CASSGGASDYEQYF. The CDR3 nucleotides are TGTGCCAGCAGCGGGGGGGCTAGTGACTACGAGCAGTACTTC.

This chain uses TRBV7-2 with TRBJ1-4; tentative D call: TRBD1 (5 bases). V was clipped by 1 base and J by 5 bases, with 8 bases between them. This CDR3 is 14 amino acids long. CDR1 is SGHTA and CDR2 is FQGNSA in the germline V gene. The CDR3 DNA is TGTGCCAGCAGCTTAGGACAGTTAAATGAAAAACTGTTTTTT. This sequence encodes CASSLGQLNEKLFF.

The chain recombines TRBV5-1 with TRBJ2-3; unclear D gene. Deletions cut 0 bases from V and 6 bases from J, with 8 bases between. CDR1 is SGHRS and CDR2 is YFSETQ in the germline V gene. This CDR3 region has 13 residues. The CDR3 region is CASSLALRDTQYF. The CDR3 bases are TGCGCCAGCAGCTTGGCTTTGAGGGATACGCAGTATTTT. Using reference TRBV5-1 and TRBJ2-3 for the parts outside the CDR3, the full variable domain is KAGVTQTPRYLIKTRGQQVTLSCSPISGHRSVSWYQQTPGQGLQFLFEYFSETQRNKGNFPGRFSGRQFSNSRSEMNVSTLELGDSALYLCASSLALRDTQYFGPGTRLTVL.

The CDR3 region is CASRKERGGSRQFF. The CDR3 DNA is TGTGCCAGTAGAAAGGAGCGGGGGGGGTCTCGGCAGTTCTTC. This chain links TRBV19 with TRBJ2-1; 10 bases are shared with TRBD2. Germline V CDR1 and CDR2: LNHDA, SQIVND (reference sequence). CDR3 length equals 14 residues. V lost 6 bases to trimming and J lost 12 bases; unmatched junction nucleotides: 11.

The table lists this clone with a few counts. J is TRBJ1-1 and V is TRBV7-3; D is uncertain. Germline CDR1 and CDR2: SGHTA and FQGTGA. Trimming removed 6 bases from V and 3 bases from J, with 11 bases in between. This CDR3 is 13 amino acids long. In nucleotides, the CDR3 is TGTGCCAGCAGACAGAACGGGGACACTGAAGCTTTCTTT. Translated: CASRQNGDTEAFF.

This clone is a singleton in its sample. This sequence joins TRBV7-2 and TRBJ2-5; D may be TRBD1 (6 bases). Between the trimmed V and J ends, which lost 5 bases and 1 base, there was a span of 11 bases. Looked up from germline, CDR1 is SGHTA and CDR2 is FQGNSA. The CDR3 consists of 14 residues. CDR3 in amino acids: CASSRDTFQETQYF. In DNA form, the CDR3 reads TGTGCCAGCAGCAGGGACACCTTCCAAGAGACCCAGTACTTC. The full variable domain, its missing parts supplied by reference TRBV7-2 and TRBJ2-5, is GAGVSQSPSNKVTEKGKDVELRCDPISGHTALYWYRQSLGQGLEFLIYFQGNSAPDKSGLPSDRFSAERTGGSVSTLTIQRTQQEDSAVYLCASSRDTFQETQYFGPGTRLLVL.

The V gene is TRBV6-1, the J gene TRBJ1-1; D call uncertain. The CDR3 totals 9 residues. The germline gives CDR1 MNHNS, CDR2 SASEGT. Trimming cost V 6 bases and J 7 bases, with 3 bases left between them. For the CDR3, the DNA is TGTGCCAGCAGCGGTGAAGCTTTCTTT. Protein: CASSGEAFF.

About this clone: The junction differs from germline at one of its ends, possibly a read error. The CDR3, as DNA: TGTGCCAGCAGCTTTGGGTACCAGGAGACCCAGTACTTC. Its protein is CASSFGYQETQYF. The chain recombines TRBV11-1 with TRBJ2-5; D is ambiguous. Germline loops: CDR1 SGHAT, CDR2 FQDESV (reference sequence). The CDR3 contains 13 residues. Full variable domain (outside the CDR3, taken from reference TRBV11-1 and TRBJ2-5): EAEVAQSPRYKITEKSQAVAFWCDPISGHATLYWYRQILGQGPELLVQFQDESVVDDSQLPKDRFSAERLKGVDSTLKIQPAELGDSAMYLCASSFGYQETQYFGPGTRLLVL.

The V call is TRBV4-1, the J call TRBJ2-5; D remains unclear. V shed 1 base and J shed 5 bases, with 14 bases lying between them. The CDR3 covers 15 residues. CDR1 and CDR2 (germline): MGHRA, YSYEKL. CDR3 DNA sequence: TGCGCCAGCAGCCAAGCTGTGGGCAGTGGGGAGACCCAGTACTTC. Encoded protein: CASSQAVGSGETQYF.

The chain couples TRBV27 to TRBJ2-7; D might be TRBD1 (6 bases). Trimming pared 3 bases from V and 6 bases from J, leaving 12 bases between. This CDR3 spans 13 amino acids. Per the germline V gene, CDR1 is MNHEY and CDR2 is SMNVEV (reference sequence). The CDR3 here is CASSLGATAEQYF. In DNA form, the CDR3 reads TGTGCCAGCAGTTTGGGGGCCACGGCCGAGCAGTACTTC.

The chain couples TRBV7-2 to TRBJ2-7; TRBD2 agrees at 10 bases. V dropped 9 bases and J dropped 3; count of bases not matched to a gene: 11. The CDR3 spans 15 residues. Germline V gives CDR1 SGHTA, CDR2 FQGNSA. The CDR3: CASQPTSGRYYEQYF. The DNA for the CDR3 is TGTGCCAGTCAACCGACTAGCGGGCGATACTACGAGCAGTACTTC.

This chain uses TRBV28 with TRBJ2-6, with D unclear. Trimming removed 2 bases at V and 0 bases at J, with 17 bases between. Looked up from germline, CDR1 is MDHEN and CDR2 is SYDVKM. There are 19 residues in the CDR3. The CDR3 DNA sequence: TGTGCCAGCAGTTTAAGGCTTCTGGGGTCCCGCTCTGGGGCCAACGTCCTGACTTTC. Its protein is CASSLRLLGSRSGANVLTF.

The V gene is TRBV6-5, the J gene TRBJ2-7, with D tentatively TRBD1 (5 bases). The CDR3 runs to 15 residues. The V gene's germline CDR1 is MNHEY and CDR2 SVGAGI. The V end was cut by 0 bases, the J end by 0 bases, with 9 bases between. The CDR3, as DNA: TGTGCCAGCAGTTACTCAGGGGTCAGCTCCTACGAGCAGTACTTC. This gives the protein CASSYSGVSSYEQYF.

The chain links TRBV2 to TRBJ2-5; possibly TRBD2 for D (6 bases). CDR1 and CDR2 from the germline V gene are SNHLY and FYNNEI. Trimming took 5 bases from V and 4 from J, leaving 17 bases between them. CDR3 length equals 15 residues. CDR3 amino acids: CASSFRGGTTETQYF. The CDR3 nucleotides read TGTGCCAGCAGTTTTCGTGGGGGGACGACAGAGACCCAGTACTTC.

V usage is TRBV9 and J usage is TRBJ2-1, with D possibly being TRBD2 (6 bases). The CDR3 extends over 18 amino acids. Germline V CDR1 and CDR2: SGDLS, YYNGEE. Trimming shortened V by 4 bases and J by 7 bases, and 27 bases separated the two germline ends. For the CDR3, the DNA is TGTGCCAGCAGCCCGACCCCAAAGGAGGGAGAATCAGGTAATGAGCAGTTCTTC. It specifies CASSPTPKEGESGNEQFF.

V gene TRBV7-9 combines with J gene TRBJ1-4; D unresolved. The CDR3 sequence is 14 residues long. Trimming took off 2 bases at V and 8 bases at J, with 12 bases between the two ends. Germline V gene lookup returns CDR1 SEHNR and CDR2 FQNEAQ (reference sequence). The CDR3 region has the DNA TGTGCCAGCAGCTTACCTTCGCGGTTAGAAAAACTGTTTTTT. Its protein is CASSLPSRLEKLFF.

The J gene is TRBJ2-2, the V gene TRBV5-1; D may be TRBD1 (5 bases). Germline V gives CDR1 SGHRS, CDR2 YFSETQ. V was pared by 1 base and J by 3 bases, with 10 bases between. The CDR3 is 15 amino acids. The CDR3 nucleotides read TGCGCCAGCAGCTTGTGGGGCAAAGACACCGGGGAGCTGTTTTTT. Its protein product is CASSLWGKDTGELFF.

This sequence joins TRBV1 and TRBJ1-1. TRBV1 is listed as a pseudogene. The length of the CDR3 is 17 residues. CDR3 DNA: TGCACCAGCAGCCAAGCCCCTTCGACAGAGGGGAACACTGAAGCTTTCTTT. Protein product: CTSSQAPSTEGNTEAFF.

The chain uses TRBV29-1 and TRBJ1-2; D gene ambiguous. Germline assignment: CDR1 SQVTM and CDR2 ANQGSEA. The V and J ends lost 2 bases and 4 bases respectively, with 8 bases between them. The CDR3 covers 12 residues. CDR3 nucleotides: TGCAGCGTTGAATGGGGAGGCTATGGCTACACCTTC. Protein sequence: CSVEWGGYGYTF.

The rearrangement links TRBV7-9 to TRBJ2-1; D unclear. This CDR3 has 14 residues. CDR1 and CDR2 (germline): SEHNR, FQNEAQ (reference sequence). Between the trimmed V and J ends, which lost 6 bases and 6 bases, there was a span of 15 bases. Here the CDR3 DNA reads TGTGCCAGCAGAGGGTCGGGTGGTCTCAATGAGCAGTTCTTC. Translation: CASRGSGGLNEQFF.

This chain connects TRBV10-3 to TRBJ2-1, with 9 bases fitting TRBD1. This CDR3 region has 15 residues. Germline V lookup: CDR1 ENHRY, CDR2 SYGVKD. V trimming: 4 bases; J trimming: 6 bases; junction bases outside the gene matches: 7. The CDR3 coding sequence is TGTGCCATCAGTGGGGACAGGGCAATCGTCAATGAGCAGTTCTTC. This gives the protein CAISGDRAIVNEQFF.

CDR3 coding DNA: TGTGCCAGCAGTGAGATAGCGGGAGTTCATCTTGAGGAGCAGTTCTTC. Its translation: CASSEIAGVHLEEQFF. The chain links TRBV28 to TRBJ2-1; 9 bases are a match to TRBD2. CDR1 and CDR2 (germline): MDHEN, SYDVKM. There are 16 residues in the CDR3. The J segment lost 10 bases and the V segment lost 5 bases, leaving 15 bases of the junction unmatched.